This record concerns one TCR beta chain sequence. Antigen specificity is unknown. This record comes from a study of cytomegalovirus exposure and HLA in healthy donors. Study-level results: Later, TCR association rates were found to vary by HLA locus, highest for DRB1 and lowest for HLA-C.

Primers: 60 Vbeta forward and 13 Jbeta reverse. TCRdb's table, derived via immunoSEQ multiplex PCR, lists solely in-frame clones and lacks some. The sample consists of about 150,000 clones, nearly 80% of them appearing once. This clonotype was sampled from a woman in her thirties in good health and CMV-seronegative. Input material: PBMCs.

This CDR3 reads CASSKYWGEANTEAFF. The CDR3 DNA is TGCGCCAGCAGCAAATACTGGGGCGAGGCGAACACTGAAGCTTTCTTT. The gene calls are TRBV5-1 and TRBJ1-1, with a possible D match to TRBD1 (5 bases). This CDR3 spans 16 amino acids. V lost 4 bases, J lost 1 base, and 17 bases lay in between. CDR1 is SGHRS and CDR2 is YFSETQ in the germline V gene.